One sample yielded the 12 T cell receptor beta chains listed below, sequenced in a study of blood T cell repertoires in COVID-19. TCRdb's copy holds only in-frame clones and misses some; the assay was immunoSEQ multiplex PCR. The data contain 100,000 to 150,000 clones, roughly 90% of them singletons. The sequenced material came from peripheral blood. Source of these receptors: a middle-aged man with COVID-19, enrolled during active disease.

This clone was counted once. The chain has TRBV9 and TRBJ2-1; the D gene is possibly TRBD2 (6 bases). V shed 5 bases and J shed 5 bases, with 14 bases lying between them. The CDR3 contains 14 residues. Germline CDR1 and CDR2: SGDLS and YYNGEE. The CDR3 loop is CASSTAGLDNEQFF. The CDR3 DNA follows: TGTGCCAGCAGTACTGCGGGACTCGACAATGAGCAGTTCTTC. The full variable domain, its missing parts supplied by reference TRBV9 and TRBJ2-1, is DSGVTQTPKHLITATGQRVTLRCSPRSGDLSVYWYQQSLDQGLQFLIQYYNGEERAKGNILERFSAQQFPDLHSELNLSSLELGDSALYFCASSTAGLDNEQFFGPGTRLTVL.

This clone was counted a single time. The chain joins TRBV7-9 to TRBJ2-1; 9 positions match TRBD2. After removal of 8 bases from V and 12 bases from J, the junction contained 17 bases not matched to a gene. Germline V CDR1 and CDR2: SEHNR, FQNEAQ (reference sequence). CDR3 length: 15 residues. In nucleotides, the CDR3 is TGTGCCAGCGGCCGAGGTGAGGCGGGAGGGGTTTTGCAGTTCTTC. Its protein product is CASGRGEAGGVLQFF.

CDR3 bases: TGTGCCAGTAGTTACCAGGGCAACCCCGAGGGGGTTTTCCCCCAGCCCCAGCATTTT. The encoded protein is CASSYQGNPEGVFPQPQHF. V is TRBV19 and J is TRBJ1-5; weak D call: TRBD1 (6 bases). Germline V gene lookup returns CDR1 LNHDA and CDR2 SQIVND (reference sequence). V dropped 5 bases and J dropped 7 bases, with 30 bases sitting between them. The CDR3 sequence is 19 residues long.

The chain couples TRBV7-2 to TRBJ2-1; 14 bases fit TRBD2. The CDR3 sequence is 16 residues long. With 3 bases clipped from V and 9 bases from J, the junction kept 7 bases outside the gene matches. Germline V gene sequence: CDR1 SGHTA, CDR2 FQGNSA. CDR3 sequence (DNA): TGTGCCAGCAGCTTGGGACTAGCGGGAGTTTATGGTGAGCAGTTCTTC. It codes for CASSLGLAGVYGEQFF.

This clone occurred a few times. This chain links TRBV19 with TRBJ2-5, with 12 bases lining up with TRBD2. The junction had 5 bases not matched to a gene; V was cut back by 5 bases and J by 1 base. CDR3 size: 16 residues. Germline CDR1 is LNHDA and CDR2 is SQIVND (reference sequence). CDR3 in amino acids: CASSLTSGRSQETQYF. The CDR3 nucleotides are TGTGCCAGTAGTCTGACTAGCGGGAGATCCCAAGAGACCCAGTACTTC. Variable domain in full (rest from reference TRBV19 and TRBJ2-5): DGGITQSPKYLFRKEGQNVTLSCEQNLNHDAMYWYRQDPGQGLRLIYYSQIVNDFQKGDIAEGYSVSREKKESFPLTVTSAQKNPTAFYLCASSLTSGRSQETQYFGPGTRLLVL.

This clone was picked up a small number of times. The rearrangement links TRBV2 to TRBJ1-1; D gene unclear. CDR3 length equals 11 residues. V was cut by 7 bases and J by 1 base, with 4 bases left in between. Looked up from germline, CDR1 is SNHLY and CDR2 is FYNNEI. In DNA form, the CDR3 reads TGTGCCAGCAAACAGAACACTGAAGCTTTCTTT. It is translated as CASKQNTEAFF.

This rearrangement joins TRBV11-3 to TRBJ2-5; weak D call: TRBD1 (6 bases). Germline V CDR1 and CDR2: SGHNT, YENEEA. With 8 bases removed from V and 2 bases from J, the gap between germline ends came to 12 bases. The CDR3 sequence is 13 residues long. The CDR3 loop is CASSGQGQETQYF. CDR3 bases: TGTGCCAGCTCCGGCCAGGGGCAAGAGACCCAGTACTTC.

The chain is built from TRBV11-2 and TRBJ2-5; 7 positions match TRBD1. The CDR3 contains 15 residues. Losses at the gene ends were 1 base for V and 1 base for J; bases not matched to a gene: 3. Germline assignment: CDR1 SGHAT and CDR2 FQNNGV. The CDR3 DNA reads TGTGCCAGCAGCTTAGTCCCAGGGGGCCAAGAGACCCAGTACTTC. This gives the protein CASSLVPGGQETQYF. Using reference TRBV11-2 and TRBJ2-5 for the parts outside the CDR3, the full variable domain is EAGVAQSPRYKIIEKRQSVAFWCNPISGHATLYWYQQILGQGPKLLIQFQNNGVVDDSQLPKDRFSAERLKGVDSTLKIQPAKLEDSAVYLCASSLVPGGQETQYFGPGTRLLVL.

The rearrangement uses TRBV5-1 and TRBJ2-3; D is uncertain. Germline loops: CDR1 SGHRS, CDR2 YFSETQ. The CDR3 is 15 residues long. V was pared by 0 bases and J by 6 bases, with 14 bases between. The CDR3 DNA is TGCGCCAGCAGCTTGGCCGCTACAGTAAAGGATACGCAGTATTTT. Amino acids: CASSLAATVKDTQYF.

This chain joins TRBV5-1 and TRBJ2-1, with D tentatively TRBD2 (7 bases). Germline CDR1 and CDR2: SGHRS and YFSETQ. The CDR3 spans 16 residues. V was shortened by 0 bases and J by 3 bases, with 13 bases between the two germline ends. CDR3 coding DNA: TGCGCCAGCAGCTTGGAGGGGGGGCCTCGCTACAATGAGCAGTTCTTC. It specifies CASSLEGGPRYNEQFF. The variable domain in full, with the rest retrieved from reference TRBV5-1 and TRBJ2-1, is KAGVTQTPRYLIKTRGQQVTLSCSPISGHRSVSWYQQTPGQGLQFLFEYFSETQRNKGNFPGRFSGRQFSNSRSEMNVSTLELGDSALYLCASSLEGGPRYNEQFFGPGTRLTVL.

CDR3: CASSLRQVNTGELFF. The CDR3 nucleotides read TGTGCCAGCAGCTTGCGGCAGGTTAACACCGGGGAGCTGTTTTTT. V and J are TRBV5-8 and TRBJ2-2; D gene ambiguous. V shed 1 base and J shed 2 bases, with 9 bases lying between them. CDR1 is SGHTS, CDR2 YDEGEE, per germline. The CDR3 is made up of 15 amino acids. Full variable domain (outside the CDR3, taken from reference TRBV5-8 and TRBJ2-2): EAGVTQSPTHLIKTRGQQATLRCSPISGHTSVYWYQQALGLGLQFLLWYDEGEERNRGNFPPRFSGRQFPNYSSELNVNALELEDSALYLCASSLRQVNTGELFFGEGSRLTVL.

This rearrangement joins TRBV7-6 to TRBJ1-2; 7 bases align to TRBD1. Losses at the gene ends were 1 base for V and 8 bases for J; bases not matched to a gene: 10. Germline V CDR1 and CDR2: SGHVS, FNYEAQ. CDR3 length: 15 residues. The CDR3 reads CASSLGRDSSDGYTF. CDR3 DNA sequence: TGTGCCAGCAGCTTAGGGAGGGACAGTAGTGACGGCTACACCTTC.